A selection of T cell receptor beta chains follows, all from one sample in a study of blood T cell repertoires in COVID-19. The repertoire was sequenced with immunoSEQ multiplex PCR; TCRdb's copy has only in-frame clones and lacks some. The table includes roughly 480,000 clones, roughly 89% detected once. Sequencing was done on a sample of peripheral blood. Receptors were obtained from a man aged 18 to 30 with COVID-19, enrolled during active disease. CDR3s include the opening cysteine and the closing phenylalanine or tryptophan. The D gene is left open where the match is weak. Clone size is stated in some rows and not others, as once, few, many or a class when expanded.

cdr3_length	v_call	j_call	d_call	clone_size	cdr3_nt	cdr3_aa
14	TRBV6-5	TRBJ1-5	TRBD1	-	TGTGCCAGCAGCCGGACAGGGTTCAATCAGCCCCAGCATTTT	CASSRTGFNQPQHF
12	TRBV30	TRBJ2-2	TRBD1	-	TGTGCCTCGACAGGGGGTGCCGGGGAGCTGTTTTTT	CASTGGAGELFF
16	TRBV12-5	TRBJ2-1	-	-	TGTGCTAGTGGTTTGGTAACGGGTCGTAGCTTCAATGAGCAGTTCTTC	CASGLVTGRSFNEQFF
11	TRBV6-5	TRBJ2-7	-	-	TGTGCCAGCAGTACCGGTTACGAGCAGTACTTC	CASSTGYEQYF
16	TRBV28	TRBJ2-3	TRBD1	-	TGTGCCAGCAGTGGTCACCTTGGACAGGGCACAGATACGCAGTATTTT	CASSGHLGQGTDTQYF
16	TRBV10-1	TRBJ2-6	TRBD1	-	TGCGCCAGCAGTGAGTCGACAGGGCCTGGGGCCAACGTCCTGACTTTC	CASSESTGPGANVLTF
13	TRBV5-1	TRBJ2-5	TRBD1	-	TGCGCCAGCGCCGGGACAGGGGGTGAGACCCAGTACTTC	CASAGTGGETQYF
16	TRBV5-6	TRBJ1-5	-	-	TGTGCCAGCAGCTGGAAAGGGGAATATGGCAATCAGCCCCAGCATTTT	CASSWKGEYGNQPQHF
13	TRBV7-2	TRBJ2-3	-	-	TGTGCCAGCCGCAGGGTGGTCACAGATACGCAGTATTTT	CASRRVVTDTQYF
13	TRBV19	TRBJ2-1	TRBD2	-	TGTGCCACGGGACTAGCGGCACACAATGAGCAGTTCTTC	CATGLAAHNEQFF
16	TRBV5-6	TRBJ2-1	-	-	TGTGCCAGCAGCTTGGTTGCGACTACCCGGTACAATGAGCAGTTCTTC	CASSLVATTRYNEQFF
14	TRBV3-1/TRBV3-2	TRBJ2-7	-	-	TGTGCCAGCAGCCAAGTATCCAGGCCCTACGAGCAGTACTTC	CASSQVSRPYEQYF
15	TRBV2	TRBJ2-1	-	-	TGTGCCAGCAGTGAAGAGACGGGGGCCTACAATGAGCAGTTCTTC	CASSEETGAYNEQFF
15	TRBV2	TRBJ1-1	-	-	TGTGCCAGCAGGGCAACACAGGGCACGAACACTGAAGCTTTCTTT	CASRATQGTNTEAFF
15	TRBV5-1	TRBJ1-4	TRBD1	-	TGCGCCAGCAGCTTGGCCGGGACAGGGGGTGAAAAACTGTTTTTT	CASSLAGTGGEKLFF
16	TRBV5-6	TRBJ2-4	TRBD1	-	TGTGCCAGCAGCTTGGAGACAGGGGCGAAGGTAAACATTCAGTACTTC	CASSLETGAKVNIQYF
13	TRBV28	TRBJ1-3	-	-	TGTGCCAGCATCCCCCACTCTGGAAACACCATATATTTT	CASIPHSGNTIYF
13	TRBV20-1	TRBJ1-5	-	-	TGCAGTGCTAGTCCCTCTGTTAATCAGCCCCAGCATTTT	CSASPSVNQPQHF
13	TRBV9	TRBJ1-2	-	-	TGTGCCAGCAGCCGCAACAGGGTCTATGGCTACACCTTC	CASSRNRVYGYTF
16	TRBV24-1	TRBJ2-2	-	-	TGTGCCACCAGTGATGCTGGACAGTTAAACACCGGGGAGCTGTTTTTT	CATSDAGQLNTGELFF
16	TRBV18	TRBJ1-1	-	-	TGTGCCAGCTCACTACACGGGGGGCAGGAGAACACTGAAGCTTTCTTT	CASSLHGGQENTEAFF
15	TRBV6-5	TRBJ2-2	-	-	TGTGCCAGCAGTTACTCGGCGGGGCCTTCCGGGGAGCTGTTTTTT	CASSYSAGPSGELFF
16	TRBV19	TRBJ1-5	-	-	TGTGCCAGTAGTATAGATCGTGTTCCTAGCAATCAGCCCCAGCATTTT	CASSIDRVPSNQPQHF
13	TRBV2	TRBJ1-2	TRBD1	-	TGTGCCAGCACACGGACAGGGGACTATGGCTACACCTTC	CASTRTGDYGYTF
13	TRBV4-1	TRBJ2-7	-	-	TGCGCCAGCAGCCAAGGTCAGGGTGACGAGCAGTACTTC	CASSQGQGDEQYF
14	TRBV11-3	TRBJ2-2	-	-	TGTGCCAGCAGAGGACAGCAGGGGTCCGGGGAGCTGTTTTTT	CASRGQQGSGELFF
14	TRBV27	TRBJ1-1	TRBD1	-	TGTGCCAGCAGTCCCGGGACAGGCTTTATTGAAGCTTTCTTT	CASSPGTGFIEAFF
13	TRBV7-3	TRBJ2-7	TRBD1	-	TGTGCCAGCAGCTTAGGGACAGCCTACGAGCAGTACTTC	CASSLGTAYEQYF
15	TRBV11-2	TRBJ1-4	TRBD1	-	TGTGCCAGCAGAACCCCCGGGACAGTGAGTGAAAAACTGTTTTTT	CASRTPGTVSEKLFF
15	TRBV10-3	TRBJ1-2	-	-	TGTGCCATCAGCGAACCAGACGGGGCTAACTATGGCTACACCTTC	CAISEPDGANYGYTF
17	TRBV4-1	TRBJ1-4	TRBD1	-	TGCGCCAGCAGCCAAGAACGACAGGGGGCCGGTAATGAAAAACTGTTTTTT	CASSQERQGAGNEKLFF
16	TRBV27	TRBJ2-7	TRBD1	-	TGTGCCAGCAGTTTTATTCTGGGGCAGGGGGTCTACGAGCAGTACTTC	CASSFILGQGVYEQYF
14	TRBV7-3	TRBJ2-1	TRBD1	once	TGTGCCAGCAGCTCCGGACAGGACTACAATGAGCAGTTCTTC	CASSSGQDYNEQFF
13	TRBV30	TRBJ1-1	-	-	TGTGCCTGGAGTGGGGGGCTAAGGACTGAAGCTTTCTTT	CAWSGGLRTEAFF
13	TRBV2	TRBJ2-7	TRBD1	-	TGTGCCAGCAGAGGACAGGGGGACAGCGAGCAGTACTTC	CASRGQGDSEQYF
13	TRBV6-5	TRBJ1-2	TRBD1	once	TGTGCCAGCAAGACAGGGGGCTGGGATGGCTACACCTTC	CASKTGGWDGYTF
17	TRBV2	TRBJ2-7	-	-	TGTGCCAGCAGTGAAGCGCTTCGGCGGGATACCTCCTACGAGCAGTACTTC	CASSEALRRDTSYEQYF
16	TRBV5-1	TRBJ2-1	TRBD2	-	TGCGCCAGCAGTCCCCTTCATGCGGGAGCCAACAATGAGCAGTTCTTC	CASSPLHAGANNEQFF
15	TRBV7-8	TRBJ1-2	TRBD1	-	TGTGCCAGCAGCCTACAGGGGGAGGCGGACTATGGCTACACCTTC	CASSLQGEADYGYTF
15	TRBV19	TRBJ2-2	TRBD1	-	TGTGCCAGTAGTAGCGGGACAGGGCACACCGGGGAGCTGTTTTTT	CASSSGTGHTGELFF
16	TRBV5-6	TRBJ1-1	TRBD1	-	TGTGCCAGCAGCGACAGGGTTAATAAGCGGAACACTGAAGCTTTCTTT	CASSDRVNKRNTEAFF
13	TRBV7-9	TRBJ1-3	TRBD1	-	TGTGCCAGCCTCGGGACAGCCGGAAACACCATATATTTT	CASLGTAGNTIYF
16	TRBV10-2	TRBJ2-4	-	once	TGCGCCAGCGGGGGGTTGGAGTTCGGGGCCAAAAACATTCAGTACTTC	CASGGLEFGAKNIQYF
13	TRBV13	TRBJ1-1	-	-	TGTGCCAGCAGCTCGGACAGGAACACTGAAGCTTTCTTT	CASSSDRNTEAFF
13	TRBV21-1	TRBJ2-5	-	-	TGTGCCAGCAGCAAAGACGGGGTGGAGACCCAGTACTTC	CASSKDGVETQYF
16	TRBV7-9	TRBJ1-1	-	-	TGTGCCAGCAGCCCACCCCTTGGGGGCGCGAACACTGAAGCTTTCTTT	CASSPPLGGANTEAFF
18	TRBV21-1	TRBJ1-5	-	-	TGTGCCAGCAGCAAAGCGGATAGAAACAGGGGAACTTGTCAGCCCCAGCATTTT	CASSKADRNRGTCQPQHF
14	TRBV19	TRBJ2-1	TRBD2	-	TGTGCCAGTTCTAGCGGGAGGGCCGCTGATGAGCAGTTCTTC	CASSSGRAADEQFF
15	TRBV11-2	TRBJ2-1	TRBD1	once	TGTGCCAGCAGCCCACTGGACAGGGGGTCCGTGGAGCAGTTCTTC	CASSPLDRGSVEQFF
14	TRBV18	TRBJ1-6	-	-	TGTGCCAGCTCACCGCCGACAGATAATTCACCCCTCCACTTT	CASSPPTDNSPLHF